This T cell receptor (beta chain) was captured in a study of control samples from healthy donors and cancer patients. Germline loops: CDR1 LNHDA, CDR2 SQIVND (reference sequence). The V gene lost 9 bases and the J gene lost 6 bases, with 12 bases spanning the gap. The CDR3 sequence is 11 residues long. Only in-frame clones appear in the TCRdb table, and some are missing; sequencing was by immunoSEQ multiplex PCR. The sample has some 150,000 clones; about 94% are singletons. Sequencing was done on a sample of blood. This chain links TRBV19 with TRBJ2-7; D gene ambiguous. The source of this sequence is a middle-aged man in good health. CDR3 amino acids: CASLGRGEQYF. The CDR3 bases are TGTGCCAGCTTAGGACGCGGCGAGCAGTACTTC.